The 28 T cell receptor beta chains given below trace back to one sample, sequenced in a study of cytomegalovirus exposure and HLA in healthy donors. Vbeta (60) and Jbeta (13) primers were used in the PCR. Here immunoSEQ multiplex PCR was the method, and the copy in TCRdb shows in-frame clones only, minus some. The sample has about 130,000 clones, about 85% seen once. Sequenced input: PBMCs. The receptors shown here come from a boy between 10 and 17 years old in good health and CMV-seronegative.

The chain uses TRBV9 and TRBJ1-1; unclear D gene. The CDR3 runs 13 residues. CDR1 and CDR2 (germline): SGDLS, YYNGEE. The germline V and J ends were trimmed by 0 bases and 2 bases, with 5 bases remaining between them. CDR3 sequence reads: CASSVAHNTEAFF. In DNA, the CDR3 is TGTGCCAGCAGCGTAGCACATAACACTGAAGCTTTCTTT.

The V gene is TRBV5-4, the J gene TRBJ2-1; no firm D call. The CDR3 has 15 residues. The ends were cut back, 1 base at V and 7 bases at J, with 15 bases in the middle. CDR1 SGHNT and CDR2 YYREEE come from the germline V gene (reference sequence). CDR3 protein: CASSLPGPYPNEQFF. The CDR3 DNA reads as TGTGCCAGCAGCTTGCCTGGGCCCTACCCTAATGAGCAGTTCTTC. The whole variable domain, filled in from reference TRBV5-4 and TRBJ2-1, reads ETGVTQSPTHLIKTRGQQVTLRCSSQSGHNTVSWYQQALGQGPQFIFQYYREEENGRGNFPPRFSGLQFPNYSSELNVNALELDDSALYLCASSLPGPYPNEQFFGPGTRLTVL.

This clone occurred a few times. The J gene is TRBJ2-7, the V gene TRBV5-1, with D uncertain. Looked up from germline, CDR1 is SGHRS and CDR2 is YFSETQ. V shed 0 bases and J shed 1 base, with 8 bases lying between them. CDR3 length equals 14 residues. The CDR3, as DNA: TGCGCCAGCAGCTTGGGGGCAGGATCCTACGAGCAGTACTTC. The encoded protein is CASSLGAGSYEQYF.

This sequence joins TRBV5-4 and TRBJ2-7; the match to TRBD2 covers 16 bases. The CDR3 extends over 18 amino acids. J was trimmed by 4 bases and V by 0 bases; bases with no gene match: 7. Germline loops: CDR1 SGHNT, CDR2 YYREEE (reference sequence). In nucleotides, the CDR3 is TGTGCCAGCAGCTTGGCCCCCGGGACTAGCGGGGGGGCGTACGAGCAGTACTTC. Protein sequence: CASSLAPGTSGGAYEQYF.

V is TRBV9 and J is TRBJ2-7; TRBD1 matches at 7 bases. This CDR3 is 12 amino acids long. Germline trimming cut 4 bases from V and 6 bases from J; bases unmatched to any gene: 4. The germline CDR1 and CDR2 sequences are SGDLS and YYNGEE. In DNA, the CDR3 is TGTGCCAGCAGCCAGACAGGGCGCGAGCAGTACTTC. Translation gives CASSQTGREQYF.

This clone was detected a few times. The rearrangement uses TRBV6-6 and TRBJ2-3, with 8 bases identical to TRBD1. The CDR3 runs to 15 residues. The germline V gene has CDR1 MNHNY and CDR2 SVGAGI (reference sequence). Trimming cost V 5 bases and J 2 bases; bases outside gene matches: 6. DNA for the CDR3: TGTGCCAGCAGTACGACAGGGGATAACACAGATACGCAGTATTTT. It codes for CASSTTGDNTDTQYF.

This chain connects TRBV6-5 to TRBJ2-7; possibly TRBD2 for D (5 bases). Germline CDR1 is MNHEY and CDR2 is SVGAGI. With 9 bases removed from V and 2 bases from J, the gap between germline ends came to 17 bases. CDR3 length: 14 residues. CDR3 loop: CASSRSGRAYEQYF. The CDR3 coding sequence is TGTGCCAGTTCCCGGAGCGGTAGGGCCTACGAGCAGTACTTC.

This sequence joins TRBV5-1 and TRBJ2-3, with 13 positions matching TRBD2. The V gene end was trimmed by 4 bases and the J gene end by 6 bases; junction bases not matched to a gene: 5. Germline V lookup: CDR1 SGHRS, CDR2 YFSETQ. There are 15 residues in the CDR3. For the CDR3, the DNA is TGCGCCAGCAGCCCCGGGACTAGCGGGGTGGATACGCAGTATTTT. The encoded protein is CASSPGTSGVDTQYF.

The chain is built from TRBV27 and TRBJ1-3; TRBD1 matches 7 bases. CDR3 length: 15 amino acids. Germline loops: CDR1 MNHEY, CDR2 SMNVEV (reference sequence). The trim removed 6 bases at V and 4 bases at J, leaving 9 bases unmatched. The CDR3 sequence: CASRPTDRAGNTIYF. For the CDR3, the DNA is TGTGCCAGCAGGCCGACAGACAGGGCCGGAAACACCATATATTTT.

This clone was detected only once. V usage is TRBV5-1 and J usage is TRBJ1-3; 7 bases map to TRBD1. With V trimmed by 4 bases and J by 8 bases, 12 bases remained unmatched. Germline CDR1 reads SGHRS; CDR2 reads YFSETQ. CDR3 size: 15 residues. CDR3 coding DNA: TGCGCCAGCAGCACAGGACAGGTTAAAGAGGACACCATATATTTT. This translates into CASSTGQVKEDTIYF.

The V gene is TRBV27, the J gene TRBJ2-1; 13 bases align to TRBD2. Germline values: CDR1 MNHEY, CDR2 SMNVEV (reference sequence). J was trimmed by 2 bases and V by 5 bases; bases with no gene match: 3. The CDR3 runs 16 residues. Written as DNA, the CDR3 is TGTGCCAGCAGTCCCGGGACTAGCGGGACCTACAATGAGCAGTTCTTC. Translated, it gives CASSPGTSGTYNEQFF.

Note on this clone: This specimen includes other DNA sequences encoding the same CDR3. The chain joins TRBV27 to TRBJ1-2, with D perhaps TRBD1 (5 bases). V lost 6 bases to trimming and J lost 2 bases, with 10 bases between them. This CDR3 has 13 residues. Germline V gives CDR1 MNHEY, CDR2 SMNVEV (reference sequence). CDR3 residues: CASSPGLNYGYTF. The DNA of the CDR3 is TGTGCCAGCAGCCCGGGACTCAACTATGGCTACACCTTC.

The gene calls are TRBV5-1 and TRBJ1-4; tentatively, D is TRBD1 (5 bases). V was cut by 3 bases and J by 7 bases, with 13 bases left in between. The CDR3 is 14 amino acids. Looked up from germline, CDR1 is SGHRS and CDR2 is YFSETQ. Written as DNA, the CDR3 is TGCGCCAGCAGCTCTCGAACAGGCGGTGAAAAACTGTTTTTT. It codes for CASSSRTGGEKLFF. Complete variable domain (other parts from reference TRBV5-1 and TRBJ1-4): KAGVTQTPRYLIKTRGQQVTLSCSPISGHRSVSWYQQTPGQGLQFLFEYFSETQRNKGNFPGRFSGRQFSNSRSEMNVSTLELGDSALYLCASSSRTGGEKLFFGSGTQLSVL.

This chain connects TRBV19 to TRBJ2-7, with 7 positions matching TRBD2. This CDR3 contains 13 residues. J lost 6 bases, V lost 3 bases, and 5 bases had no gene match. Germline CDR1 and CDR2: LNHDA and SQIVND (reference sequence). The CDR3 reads CASSIGSGAEQYF. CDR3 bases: TGTGCCAGTAGTATCGGGAGCGGGGCCGAGCAGTACTTC.

CDR3 sequence: CASSQYLPRAGKKNQPQHF. The CDR3 region has the DNA TGCGCCAGCAGCCAGTACCTACCCCGGGCAGGGAAAAAAAATCAGCCCCAGCATTTT. The chain links TRBV4-3 to TRBJ1-5; TRBD1 might be the D (5 bases). The CDR3 spans 19 residues. V lost 3 bases, J lost 4 bases, and 25 bases lay in between. The germline gives CDR1 LGHNA, CDR2 YSLEER.

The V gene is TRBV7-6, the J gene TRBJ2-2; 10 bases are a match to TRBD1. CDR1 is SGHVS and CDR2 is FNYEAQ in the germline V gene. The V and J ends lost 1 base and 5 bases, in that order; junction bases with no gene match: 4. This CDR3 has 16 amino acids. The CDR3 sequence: CASSLGQGALTGELFF. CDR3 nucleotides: TGTGCCAGCAGCTTAGGACAGGGGGCGCTGACCGGGGAGCTGTTTTTT.

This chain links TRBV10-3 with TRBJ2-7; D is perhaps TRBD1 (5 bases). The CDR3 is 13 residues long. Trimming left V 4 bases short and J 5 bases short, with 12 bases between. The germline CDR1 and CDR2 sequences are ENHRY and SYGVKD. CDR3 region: CAISGGVYDEQYF. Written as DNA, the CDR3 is TGTGCCATCAGTGGGGGCGTTTACGACGAGCAGTACTTC.

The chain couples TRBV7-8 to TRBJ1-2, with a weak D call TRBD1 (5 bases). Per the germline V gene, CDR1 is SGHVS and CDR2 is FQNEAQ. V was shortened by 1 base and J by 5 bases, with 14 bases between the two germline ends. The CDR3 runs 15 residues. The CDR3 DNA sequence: TGTGCCAGCAGCTTAGGTCCGGGGGGGGGATATGGCTACACCTTC. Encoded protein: CASSLGPGGGYGYTF.

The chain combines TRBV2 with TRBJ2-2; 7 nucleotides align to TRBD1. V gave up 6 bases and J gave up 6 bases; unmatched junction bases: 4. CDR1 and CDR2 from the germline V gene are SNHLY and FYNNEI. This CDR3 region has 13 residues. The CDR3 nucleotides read TGTGCCAGCAGAAACGACAGGGCCGGGGAGCTGTTTTTT. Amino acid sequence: CASRNDRAGELFF.

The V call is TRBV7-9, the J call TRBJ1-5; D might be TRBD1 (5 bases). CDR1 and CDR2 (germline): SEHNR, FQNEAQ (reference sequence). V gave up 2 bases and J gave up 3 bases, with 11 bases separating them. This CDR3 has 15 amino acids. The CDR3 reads CASSLWAGDNQPQHF. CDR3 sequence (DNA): TGTGCCAGCAGCTTATGGGCGGGGGACAATCAGCCCCAGCATTTT.

The CDR3 region is CASSVASGSTDTQYF. The CDR3 region has the DNA TGTGCCAGCAGCGTAGCTAGCGGGAGCACAGATACGCAGTATTTT. This sequence joins TRBV9 and TRBJ2-3; 8 bases line up with TRBD2. CDR3 length equals 15 residues. The ends lost 0 bases at V and 0 bases at J; junction bases unmatched: 0. The germline V gene encodes CDR1 SGDLS and CDR2 YYNGEE.

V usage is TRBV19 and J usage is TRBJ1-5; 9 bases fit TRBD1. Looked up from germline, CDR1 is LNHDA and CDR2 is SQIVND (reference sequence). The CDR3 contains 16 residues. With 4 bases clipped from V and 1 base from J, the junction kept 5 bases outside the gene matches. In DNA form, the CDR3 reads TGTGCCAGTAGTACGACGACAGGGGGGAGCAATCAGCCCCAGCATTTT. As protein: CASSTTTGGSNQPQHF.

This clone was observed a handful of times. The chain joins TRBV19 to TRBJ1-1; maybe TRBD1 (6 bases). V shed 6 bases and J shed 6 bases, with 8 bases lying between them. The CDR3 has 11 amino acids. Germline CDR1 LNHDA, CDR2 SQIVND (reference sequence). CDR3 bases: TGTGCCAGTAGAGACAGGTCTGAAGCTTTCTTT. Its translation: CASRDRSEAFF.

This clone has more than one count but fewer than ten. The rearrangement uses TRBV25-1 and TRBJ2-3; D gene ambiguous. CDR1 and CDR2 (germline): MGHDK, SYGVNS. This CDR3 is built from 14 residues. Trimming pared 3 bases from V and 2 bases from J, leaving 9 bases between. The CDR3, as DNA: TGTGCCAGCAGTGATGCTCACTTCACAGATACGCAGTATTTT. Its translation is CASSDAHFTDTQYF.

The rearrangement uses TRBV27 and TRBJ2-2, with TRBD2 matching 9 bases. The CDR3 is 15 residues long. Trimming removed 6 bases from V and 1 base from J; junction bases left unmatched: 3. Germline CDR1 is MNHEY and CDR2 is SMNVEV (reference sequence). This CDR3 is CASRTSGRNTGELFF. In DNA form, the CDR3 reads TGTGCCAGCAGGACTAGCGGACGGAACACCGGGGAGCTGTTTTTT.

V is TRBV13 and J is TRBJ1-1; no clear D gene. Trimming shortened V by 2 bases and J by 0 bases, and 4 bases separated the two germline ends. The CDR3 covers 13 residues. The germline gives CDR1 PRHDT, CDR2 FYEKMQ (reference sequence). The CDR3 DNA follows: TGTGCCAGCAGCTTAAACATGAACACTGAAGCTTTCTTT. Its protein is CASSLNMNTEAFF. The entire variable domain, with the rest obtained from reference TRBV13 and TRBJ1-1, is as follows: AAGVIQSPRHLIKEKRETATLKCYPIPRHDTVYWYQQGPGQDPQFLISFYEKMQSDKGSIPDRFSAQQFSDYHSELNMSSLELGDSALYFCASSLNMNTEAFFGQGTRLTVV.

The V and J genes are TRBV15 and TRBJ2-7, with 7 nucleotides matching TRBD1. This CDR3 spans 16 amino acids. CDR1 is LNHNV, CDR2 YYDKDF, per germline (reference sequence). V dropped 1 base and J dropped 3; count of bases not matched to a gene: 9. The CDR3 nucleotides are TGTGCCACCAGCAGAGGGAGAGACAGGGTGGGCTACGAGCAGTACTTC. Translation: CATSRGRDRVGYEQYF.

DNA for the CDR3: TGTGCCAGCAGCCCCGCGGGTCAGCCCCAGCATTTT. Its translation: CASSPAGQPQHF. The J gene is TRBJ1-5, the V gene TRBV7-2; D not resolved. The CDR3 is 12 amino acids. V was shortened by 5 bases and J by 6 bases, with 8 bases between the two germline ends. CDR1 SGHTA and CDR2 FQGNSA come from the germline V gene.